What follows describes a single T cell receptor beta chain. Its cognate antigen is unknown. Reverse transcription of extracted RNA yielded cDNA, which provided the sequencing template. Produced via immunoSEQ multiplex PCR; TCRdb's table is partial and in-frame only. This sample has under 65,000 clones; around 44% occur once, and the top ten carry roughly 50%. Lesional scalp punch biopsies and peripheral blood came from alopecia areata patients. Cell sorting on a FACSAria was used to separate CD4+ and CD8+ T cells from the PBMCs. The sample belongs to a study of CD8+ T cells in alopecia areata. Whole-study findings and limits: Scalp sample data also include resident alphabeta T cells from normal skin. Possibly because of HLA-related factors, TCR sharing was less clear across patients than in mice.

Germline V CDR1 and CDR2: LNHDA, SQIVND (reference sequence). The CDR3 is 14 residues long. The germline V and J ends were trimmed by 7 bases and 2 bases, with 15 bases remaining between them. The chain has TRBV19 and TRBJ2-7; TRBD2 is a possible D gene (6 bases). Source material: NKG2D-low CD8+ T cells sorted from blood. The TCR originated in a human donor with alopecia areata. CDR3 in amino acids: CASTPGGWPYEQYF. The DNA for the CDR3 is TGTGCCAGTACCCCAGGAGGGTGGCCCTACGAGCAGTACTTC.